This T cell receptor (beta chain) originates from a study of blood T cell repertoires in COVID-19. For the study at large: The study drew acute and convalescent COVID-19 samples from the United States, Italy and Spain. From T cells, B-cell-depleted T cells, or PBMCs came the material, which was cDNA or gDNA.

TCRdb's table, derived via immunoSEQ multiplex PCR, lists solely in-frame clones and lacks some. The table shows some 220,000 clones, with around 83% occurring only once. It was during active infection that Seattle patients were enrolled and then longitudinally followed. There are many counts of this clone. Sample: peripheral blood. This sequence was found in a woman aged 70-85 years with COVID-19, enrolled during active disease.

The CDR3 sequence: CASSIQGQGTGELFF. Written as DNA, the CDR3 is TGTGCCAGTAGTATTCAGGGGCAGGGCACCGGGGAGCTGTTTTTT. This rearrangement joins TRBV19 to TRBJ2-2, with D perhaps TRBD1 (6 bases). CDR3 length: 15 amino acids. V dropped 3 bases and J dropped 4 bases, with 12 bases sitting between them. Germline V gene data show CDR1 as LNHDA and CDR2 as SQIVND (reference sequence).